This T cell receptor beta chain was found in a study of cytomegalovirus exposure and HLA in healthy donors (dated by TCRdb to the late 2010s). Some background on the complete study: According to a later analysis, one platform produced both the roughly 120 validation repertoires and the 720 or so repertoires of the first cohort. The study was designed to test whether signatures of past pathogen exposure could be identified by cataloging public T cell receptors. A separate validation cohort of some 130 different subjects was used in addition to the approximately 610-subject first cohort. High-throughput TCR immunosequencing, statistical association of individual TCRs with disease status, and machine learning were combined to predict cytomegalovirus infection status. Study-level results and caveats: Of the cluster scores, around 95% were above 0 in a later analysis, which found that TCRs clustered in the first cohort also tended to co-occur in the 120 or so validation repertoires. The authors suggested that the approach could potentially be generalized to other disease states and immunological phenotypes. The validation cohort had no HLA typing available for a later analysis, so co-occurrence within that cohort was assessed over all 120 or so repertoires. The study gave a list of 150 to 200 TCR beta chains associated with cytomegalovirus. The classifier was reported to diagnose cytomegalovirus status with high specificity and sensitivity in both the original cohort and the validation cohort. While some public TCRs were present in many individuals, most TCR sequences turned up only very rarely across donors. A few of the identified cytomegalovirus-associated TCR beta chains were confirmed in vitro to be specific for cytomegalovirus antigens.

The donors were included in the validation cohort of over a hundred subjects, a group kept apart from the roughly 610-subject first cohort. Library preparation used the immunoSEQ multiplex PCR assay. The authors' pipeline ran thus. To diagnose cytomegalovirus status from the catalog of TCR beta chain sequences, a statistical classification framework was built. The table was pulled from immuneACCESS by TCRdb, which kept in-frame rearrangements only. Such tables lose some clones; where checked, under half of the loss comes from unresolved V genes, and the rest has no known cause. The D gene and trimming were derived from the DNA, and the V and J assignments and clone size from that table. The sample records some 260,000 clones, roughly nine tenths of which are singletons. Around 12% of the sample is in the top ten clones. This clone was seen just once. It has no known antigen specificity. There are no base qualities to consult, and no much larger clone falls within one base.

As encoded in the germline V gene, CDR1 is MNHEY while CDR2 is SVGAGI. The CDR3 sequence holds 16 residues, the cysteine and phenylalanine included. Only the CDR3 portion is preserved as DNA: 48 bases, with reading frame beginning at the first base. Trimmed from V: 0 bases; trimmed from J: 4 bases; junction bases lacking a gene match: 8. The sequence was collected from a man younger than 35 in good health and CMV-seropositive. The chain employs TRBV6-5 and TRBJ2-7; a stretch of 8 junction bases matches TRBD2. Sequencing was done on a sample of PBMCs. The DNA sequence reads TGTGCCAGCAGTTACTCATCCAGCGGGAGTCGGTACGAGCAGTACTTC. The encoded protein is CASSYSSSGSRYEQYF.